This record looks at one TCR beta chain sequence and its context. Other nucleotide sequences from this sample produce the same CDR3. The data stem from a study of blood T cell repertoires in COVID-19. Generated by immunoSEQ multiplex PCR, the TCRdb table keeps only in-frame clones and is missing some. Of 70,000 to 100,000 clones in the sample, about 88% were seen once. The CDR3 loop spans 13 amino acids. CDR1 and CDR2 from the germline V gene are KGHSH and LQKENI. V was shortened by 0 bases and J by 4 bases, with 5 bases between the two germline ends. The clonotype was recovered from a woman of 80 years or more with active COVID-19. What was sequenced was peripheral blood. This chain uses TRBV18 with TRBJ2-3; no definite D call. The CDR3 DNA is TGTGCCAGCTCACCACCGGGCGCAGATACGCAGTATTTT. Protein: CASSPPGADTQYF.